The source of this TCR beta chain is a study of graft-versus-host responses after intestinal transplantation. Study background: The recipients all started with anti-thymocyte globulin induction and then took tacrolimus and steroids for 2 to 4 years.

Germline loops: CDR1 LNHNV, CDR2 YYDKDF (reference sequence). The CDR3 is 15 residues long. V gave up 4 bases and J gave up 0 bases; unmatched junction bases: 6. The repertoire was sequenced with immunoSEQ multiplex PCR; TCRdb's copy has only in-frame clones and lacks some. Among about 23,000 clones listed, over 35% were seen once. Irradiated stimulators labeled with violet dye, around 200,000 in number, were plated with around 200,000 CFSE-labeled responders. This TCR derives from a human patient who was an organ donor for intestinal transplantation. The material was alloreactive CD8+ T cells from a mixed lymphocyte reaction culture, obtained before transplantation. Noted subset: CFSE-low proliferating T cells sorted from approximately six-day pre-transplant mixed lymphocyte reaction (GvH or HvG direction). This chain connects TRBV15 to TRBJ2-7, with TRBD1 identical over 7 bases. The CDR3 spells CATSIRQGYSYEQYF. Here the CDR3 DNA reads TGTGCCACCAGCATCAGACAGGGATACTCCTACGAGCAGTACTTC.